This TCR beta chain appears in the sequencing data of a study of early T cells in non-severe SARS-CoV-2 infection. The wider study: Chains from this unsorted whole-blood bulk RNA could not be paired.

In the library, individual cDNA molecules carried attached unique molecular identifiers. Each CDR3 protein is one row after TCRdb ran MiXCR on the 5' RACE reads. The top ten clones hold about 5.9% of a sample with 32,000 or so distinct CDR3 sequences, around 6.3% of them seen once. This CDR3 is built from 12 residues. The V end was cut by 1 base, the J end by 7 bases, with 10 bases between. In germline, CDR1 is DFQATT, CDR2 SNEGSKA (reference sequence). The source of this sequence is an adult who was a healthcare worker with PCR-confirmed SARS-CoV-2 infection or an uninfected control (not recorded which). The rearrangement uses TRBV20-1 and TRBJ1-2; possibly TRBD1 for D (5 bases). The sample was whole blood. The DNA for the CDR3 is TGCAGTGCTAGAGGGGGGAATAGTGGCTACACCTTC. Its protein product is CSARGGNSGYTF.